This TCR beta chain was sequenced in a study of T cell clones after liver transplantation. The germline V gene encodes CDR1 LNHDA and CDR2 SQIVND (reference sequence). The CDR3 is 14 residues long. The V and J ends lost 11 bases and 5 bases respectively, with 18 bases between them. Sequencing used immunoSEQ multiplex PCR; TCRdb keeps in-frame clones, though not all of them. The sample carries about 71,000 clones, 80% recorded once. This rearrangement joins TRBV19 to TRBJ1-4; D gene ambiguous. The receptor was derived from a human patient who received a liver transplant. Some T cells here may be from the graft donor. The input for sequencing was CD4+ T cells from blood, taken 12 months after liver transplant. CDR3 protein: CAVAETVTNEKLFF. CDR3 nucleotide sequence: TGTGCCGTAGCAGAGACTGTGACAAATGAAAAACTGTTTTTT.